This TCR beta chain was recorded in a study of blood T cell repertoires in COVID-19. Study summary: Sites in the United States, Italy and Spain provided acute and convalescent COVID-19 samples. Nucleic acid was either cDNA or gDNA, and it came from T cells, B-cell-depleted T cells, or PBMCs.

CDR1 is MNHNS, CDR2 SASEGT, per germline. There are 16 residues in the CDR3. Trimming took off 3 bases at V and 0 bases at J, with 14 bases between the two ends. As originally analysed: Quantification of nucleated cells was approximated via reference gene primer amplification. Clones were read by immunoSEQ multiplex PCR, and TCRdb kept only the in-frame ones, dropping some. The D gene and trimming were derived from the DNA, and the V and J assignments and clone size from that table. The sample gives some 300,000 clones, around 81% of which show up once; approximately 4.1% is in the top ten. The TCR sequence derives from a woman between 45 and 65 years old with active or convalescent COVID-19. The V gene is TRBV6-1, the J gene TRBJ1-1; D gene unclear. Sequenced input: peripheral blood. The CDR3 loop is CASSEVPDTMNTEAFF. For the CDR3, the DNA is TGTGCCAGCAGTGAGGTCCCGGATACTATGAACACTGAAGCTTTCTTT.